The next 11 T cell receptor beta chains were all read from a single sample in a study of T cell responses to AZD1222 COVID-19 vaccine listed by TCRdb under 2021. Explained via the paper, the time point label denotes: baseline before first vaccination. Libraries came from the immunoSEQ multiplex PCR assay. TCRdb limited this immuneACCESS table to in-frame rearrangements with V and J called. A share of clones is missing; checked studies link under half to unresolved V genes, and the rest is unexplained. Across this sample there are 93,000 or so clones, with 91% seen only once. The ten top clones hold 45% of the sample. Sequences were derived from peripheral blood, sampled on day 0 of AZD1222 vaccination. These receptors all come from an adult in good health.

The V and J genes are TRBV2 and TRBJ2-2; D unresolved. In germline, CDR1 is SNHLY, CDR2 FYNNEI. The CDR3 is made up of 13 amino acids. Trimming shortened V by 6 bases and J by 3 bases, and 8 bases separated the two germline ends. The CDR3 spells CASRRLDTGELFF. As DNA, the CDR3 is TGTGCCAGCAGGAGGCTGGACACCGGGGAGCTGTTTTTT.

This sequence joins TRBV19 and TRBJ2-7, with a possible D match to TRBD2 (6 bases). Germline V lookup: CDR1 LNHDA, CDR2 SQIVND (reference sequence). The CDR3 consists of 12 residues. V was trimmed by 5 bases and J by 3 bases, leaving 8 bases between them. This chain's CDR3 is CASSPGLYEQYF. CDR3 DNA sequence: TGTGCCAGTAGTCCGGGACTCTACGAGCAGTACTTC.

This sequence joins TRBV4-2 and TRBJ1-1; no clear D. Germline lookup yields CDR1 LGHNA and CDR2 YNFKEQ. The ends were cut back, 1 base at V and 1 base at J, with 4 bases in the middle. CDR3 length equals 13 residues. The CDR3 spells CASSQGRNTEAFF. CDR3 sequence (DNA): TGTGCCAGCAGCCAAGGACGGAACACTGAAGCTTTCTTT.

The genes are TRBV19 and TRBJ2-6; maybe TRBD1 (5 bases). CDR1 LNHDA and CDR2 SQIVND come from the germline V gene (reference sequence). V was shortened by 6 bases and J by 4 bases, with 10 bases between the two germline ends. The CDR3 has 14 residues. The CDR3 DNA reads as TGTGCCAGTAGACCGACAGCAGGGGCCAACGTCCTGACTTTC. This gives the protein CASRPTAGANVLTF.

As DNA, the CDR3 is TGTGCCAGCGCGAACGAGGACAGGGGATCCTACGAGCAGTACTTC. This codes for CASANEDRGSYEQYF. This chain connects TRBV7-9 to TRBJ2-7; 9 nucleotides line up with TRBD1. The germline gives CDR1 SEHNR, CDR2 FQNEAQ (reference sequence). After removal of 8 bases from V and 1 base from J, the junction contained 9 bases not matched to a gene. The CDR3 spans 15 residues.

The gene calls are TRBV19 and TRBJ2-1; 7 bases map to TRBD2. The germline gives CDR1 LNHDA, CDR2 SQIVND (reference sequence). Losses at the gene ends were 5 bases for V and 10 bases for J; bases not matched to a gene: 14. The CDR3 is 15 amino acids. Here the CDR3 DNA reads TGTGCCAGTAGTGGTTTGGAGGGAGGGAAGGAGGAGCAGTTCTTC. Its translation is CASSGLEGGKEEQFF.

This sequence joins TRBV2 and TRBJ2-1; the D gene is possibly TRBD2 (6 bases). This CDR3 has 15 amino acids. CDR1 and CDR2 from the germline V gene are SNHLY and FYNNEI. Deletions cut 4 bases from V and 5 bases from J, with 15 bases between. CDR3 bases: TGTGCCAGCAGTGCATGGAGGGGCAACAACAATGAGCAGTTCTTC. Its protein is CASSAWRGNNNEQFF.

The gene calls are TRBV11-1 and TRBJ1-1; D is ambiguous. The CDR3 extends over 13 amino acids. The V gene's germline CDR1 is SGHAT and CDR2 FQDESV (reference sequence). V gave up 4 bases and J gave up 4 bases, with 10 bases separating them. The CDR3: CASSSYPSTEAFF. As DNA, the CDR3 is TGTGCCAGCAGCTCCTATCCGAGCACTGAAGCTTTCTTT.

The CDR3 reads CAWSATLRQQFF. CDR3 in DNA: TGTGCCTGGAGTGCGACCCTGCGGCAGCAGTTCTTC. The chain couples TRBV30 to TRBJ2-1, with D unclear. The CDR3 runs 12 residues. The germline gives CDR1 GTSNPN, CDR2 SVGIG (reference sequence). V was trimmed by 1 base and J by 11 bases, leaving 12 bases between them.

The V gene is TRBV29-1, the J gene TRBJ2-5, with D maybe TRBD2 (6 bases). CDR1 is SQVTM and CDR2 is ANQGSEA in the germline V gene. The CDR3 covers 15 residues. V was pared by 2 bases and J by 2 bases, with 15 bases between. CDR3 sequence: CSVELAGRYQETQYF. The CDR3 DNA is TGCAGCGTTGAATTGGCAGGGAGGTATCAAGAGACCCAGTACTTC.

The chain joins TRBV30 to TRBJ2-3, with D tentatively TRBD1 (6 bases). Germline loops: CDR1 GTSNPN, CDR2 SVGIG (reference sequence). V gave up 8 bases and J gave up 4 bases, with 10 bases separating them. CDR3 length equals 11 residues. The CDR3 here is CARSGADTQYF. CDR3 coding DNA: TGTGCCCGCTCAGGGGCAGATACGCAGTATTTT. The full variable domain, with the rest looked up from reference TRBV30 and TRBJ2-3, is SQTIHQWPATLVQPVGSPLSLECTVEGTSNPNLYWYRQAAGRGLQLLFYSVGIGQISSEVPQNLSASRPQDRQFILSSKKLLLSDSGFYLCARSGADTQYFGPGTRLTVL.